A few counts support the clone carrying this TCR beta chain. Its target is unknown. The trim removed 4 bases at V and 0 bases at J, leaving 9 bases unmatched. Germline V gene lookup returns CDR1 LGHDT and CDR2 YNNKEL (reference sequence). This CDR3 spans 17 amino acids. No fewer than 7 million PBMCs went into each sample. This sample is part of a study of blood T cells in healthy people across ages. A sample-barcoded 5' primer and a J-beta primer mix were used in a second PCR of about 7 to 12 cycles. Using its own MiXCR run on the 5' RACE reads, TCRdb lists one record per CDR3 protein. The table has about 830,000 distinct CDR3 sequences, 55% to 75% seen once. Study-level results: Unsorted PBMCs prevented conclusive naive versus antigen-experienced comparison. More naive CD4+ cells and higher diversity were found in long-lived than in aged donors.

This receptor was obtained from a young man in good health. V gene TRBV3-1 combines with J gene TRBJ2-3; 8 nucleotides agree with TRBD2. The source material was blood. In DNA form, the CDR3 reads TGTGCCAGCAGCCGCTCAGGACTAGCTAGTAGCACAGATACGCAGTATTTT. Its protein is CASSRSGLASSTDTQYF.